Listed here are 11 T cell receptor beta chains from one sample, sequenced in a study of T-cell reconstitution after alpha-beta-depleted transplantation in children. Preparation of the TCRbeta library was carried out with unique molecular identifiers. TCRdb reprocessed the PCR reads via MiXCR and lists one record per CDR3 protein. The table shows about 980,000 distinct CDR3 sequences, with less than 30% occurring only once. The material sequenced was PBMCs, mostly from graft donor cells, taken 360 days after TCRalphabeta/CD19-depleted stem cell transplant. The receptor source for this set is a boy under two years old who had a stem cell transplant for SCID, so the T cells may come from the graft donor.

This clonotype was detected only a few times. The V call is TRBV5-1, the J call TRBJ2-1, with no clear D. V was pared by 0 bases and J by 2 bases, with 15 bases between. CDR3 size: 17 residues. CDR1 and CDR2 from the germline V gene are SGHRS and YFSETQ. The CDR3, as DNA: TGCGCCAGCAGCTTGGGGCCAACGAAGTCGACCTACAATGAGCAGTTCTTC. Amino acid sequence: CASSLGPTKSTYNEQFF.

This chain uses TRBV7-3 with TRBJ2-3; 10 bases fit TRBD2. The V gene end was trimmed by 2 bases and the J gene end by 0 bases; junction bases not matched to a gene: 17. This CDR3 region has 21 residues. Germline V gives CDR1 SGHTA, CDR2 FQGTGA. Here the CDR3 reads CASSLRGSVSGGALSTDTQYF. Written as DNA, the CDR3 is TGTGCCAGCAGCTTACGTGGTTCGGTGAGCGGGGGGGCCTTGAGCACAGATACGCAGTATTTT.

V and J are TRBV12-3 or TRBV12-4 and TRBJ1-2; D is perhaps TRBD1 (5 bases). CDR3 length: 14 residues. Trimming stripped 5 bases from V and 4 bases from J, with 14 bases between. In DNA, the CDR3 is TGTGCCAGCAGTCCAATCAGGGTTCGCTATGGCTACACCTTC. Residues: CASSPIRVRYGYTF.

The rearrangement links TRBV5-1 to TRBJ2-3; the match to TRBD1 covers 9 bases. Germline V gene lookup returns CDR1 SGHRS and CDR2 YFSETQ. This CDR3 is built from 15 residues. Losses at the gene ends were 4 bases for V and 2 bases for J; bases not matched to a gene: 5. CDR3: CASSVRDRATDTQYF. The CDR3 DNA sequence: TGCGCCAGCAGCGTCCGGGACAGGGCCACAGATACGCAGTATTTT.

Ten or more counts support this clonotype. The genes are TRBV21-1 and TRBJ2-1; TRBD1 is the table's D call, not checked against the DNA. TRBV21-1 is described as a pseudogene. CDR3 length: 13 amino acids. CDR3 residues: CASSHTWGLEQFF. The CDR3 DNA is TGTGCCAGCAGCCACACATGGGGTTTAGAGCAGTTCTTC.

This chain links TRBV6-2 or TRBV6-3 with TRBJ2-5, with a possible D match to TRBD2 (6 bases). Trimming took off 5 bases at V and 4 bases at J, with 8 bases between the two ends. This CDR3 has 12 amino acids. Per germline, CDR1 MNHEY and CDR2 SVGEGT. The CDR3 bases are TGTGCCAGCAGTCGGGGGACAGAGACCCAGTACTTC. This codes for CASSRGTETQYF.

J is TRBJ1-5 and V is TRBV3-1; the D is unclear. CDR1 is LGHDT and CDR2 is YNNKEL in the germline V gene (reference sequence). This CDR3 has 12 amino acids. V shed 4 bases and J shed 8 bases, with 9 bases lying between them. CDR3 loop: CASSPLGKPQHF. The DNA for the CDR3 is TGTGCCAGCAGCCCCCTGGGGAAGCCCCAGCATTTT.

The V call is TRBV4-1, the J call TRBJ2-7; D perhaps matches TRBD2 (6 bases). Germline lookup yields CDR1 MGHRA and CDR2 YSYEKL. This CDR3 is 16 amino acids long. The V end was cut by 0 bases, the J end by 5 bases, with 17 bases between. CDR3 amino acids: CASSQDRRANPHEQYF. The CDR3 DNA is TGCGCCAGCAGCCAAGATCGGAGGGCTAACCCCCACGAGCAGTACTTC.

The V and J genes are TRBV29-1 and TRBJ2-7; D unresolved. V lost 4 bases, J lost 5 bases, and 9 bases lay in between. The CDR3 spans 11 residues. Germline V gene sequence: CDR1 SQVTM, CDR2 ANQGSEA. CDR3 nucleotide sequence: TGCAGCGTTGCTTCCAGCCACGAGCAGTACTTC. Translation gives CSVASSHEQYF.

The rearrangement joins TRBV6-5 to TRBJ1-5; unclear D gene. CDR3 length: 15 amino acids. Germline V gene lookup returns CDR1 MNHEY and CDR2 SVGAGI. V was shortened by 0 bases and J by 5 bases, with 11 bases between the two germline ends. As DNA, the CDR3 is TGTGCCAGCAGTTACTCGGCCGCAATGTATCAGCCCCAGCATTTT. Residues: CASSYSAAMYQPQHF.

CDR3 in DNA: TGTGCCAGCAGTCAACAGGACCGTACTAGCGGGGGGGCTCGGACCTACAATGAGCAGTTCTTC. Translating gives CASSQQDRTSGGARTYNEQFF. The J gene is TRBJ2-1, the V gene TRBV28; 13 bases map to TRBD2. V lost 5 bases and J lost 2; bases outside the gene matches: 18. Germline V gene lookup returns CDR1 MDHEN and CDR2 SYDVKM. This CDR3 contains 21 residues. The full variable domain, in which reference TRBV28 and TRBJ2-1 provide the parts outside the CDR3, is DVKVTQSSRYLVKRTGEKVFLECVQDMDHENMFWYRQDPGLGLRLIYFSYDVKMKEKGDIPEGYSVSREKKERFSLILESASTNQTSMYLCASSQQDRTSGGARTYNEQFFGPGTRLTVL.